The sequence of this T cell receptor beta chain was determined in a study of T-cell memory formation after mild COVID-19. Whole-study results and caveats: Certain responding clones were present in pre-infection memory, suggesting participation of cross-reactive memory. While clones contracting from day 15 to 85 were balanced between CD4 and CD8, later expanders leaned CD4+. CD4+ contracting clones were found mainly in CM and EM, and CD8+ ones in EMRA.

TCRdb fed the 5' RACE reads into MiXCR, producing one record per CDR3 protein. In the table there are 150,000 to 200,000 distinct CDR3 sequences, 20% to 25% of which are singletons. CDR1 and CDR2 from the germline V gene are SGHVS and FQNEAQ. The germline V and J ends were trimmed by 2 bases and 0 bases, with 22 bases remaining between them. This CDR3 comprises 20 residues. This clonotype appeared a few times. Its antigen is unidentified. The sequencing input was PBMCs or a T cell subset sorted from them (not recorded which). The chain couples TRBV7-8 to TRBJ2-2; either TRBD1 or TRBD2 may fit D (6 bases each). This TCR derives from an adult woman who had mild COVID-19 (a few samples of this study predate the infection). Cell type and time point are not known. CDR3 bases: TGTGCCAGCAGCTTATACGGGGGCGGCAGGGGAAATTCGAACACCGGGGAGCTGTTTTTT. It yields the protein CASSLYGGGRGNSNTGELFF.